A single sample is the source of the 18 T cell receptor beta chains below, sequenced in a study of blood T cell repertoires in COVID-19 (TCRdb year 2020). The library relied on the immunoSEQ multiplex PCR assay. TCRdb re-hosts the immuneACCESS table, in-frame sequences only. Its copies lack some clones; in the studies checked, an unresolved V gene accounts for under half of them, and the cause for the rest is not known. The sample includes 150,000 to 200,000 clones, with roughly four fifths observed a single time. Jointly, the top ten make up 9.5% to 12% of the sample. The source material was PBMCs or T cells enriched from blood (not recorded which). Every receptor here comes from a man aged 45-60 years who had recovered from COVID-19.

The V and J genes are TRBV4-1 and TRBJ1-4; a weak D match, TRBD1 (5 bases). The CDR3 spans 15 residues. Trimming removed 0 bases at V and 6 bases at J, with 11 bases between. CDR1 MGHRA and CDR2 YSYEKL come from the germline V gene. CDR3 residues: CASSQDPGGDEKLFF. CDR3 sequence (DNA): TGCGCCAGCAGCCAAGATCCGGGGGGGGATGAAAAACTGTTTTTT.

The rearrangement joins TRBV28 to TRBJ1-3; 7 bases are a match to TRBD1. This CDR3 has 16 amino acids. V gave up 8 bases and J gave up 2 bases; unmatched junction bases: 12. Germline CDR1 and CDR2: MDHEN and SYDVKM. The chain's CDR3 is CASETGTAGAGNTIYF. The CDR3 DNA sequence: TGTGCCAGCGAGACCGGGACAGCGGGAGCTGGAAACACCATATATTTT.

The gene calls are TRBV7-2 and TRBJ1-2; no clear D gene. CDR1 is SGHTA and CDR2 is FQGNSA in the germline V gene. CDR3 size: 14 residues. V lost 3 bases to trimming and J lost 5 bases, with 13 bases between them. The CDR3 loop reads CASSLGGPGYGYTF. The CDR3 bases are TGTGCCAGCAGCTTGGGCGGGCCCGGGTATGGCTACACCTTC.

The CDR3 DNA reads TGTGCCAGCAGCTTCCAGTCAGGGAACACTGAAGCTTTCTTT. It translates to CASSFQSGNTEAFF. V gene TRBV5-4 combines with J gene TRBJ1-1; no definite D call. The CDR3 is 14 residues long. Trimming shortened V by 2 bases and J by 1 base, and 9 bases separated the two germline ends. Per germline, CDR1 SGHNT and CDR2 YYREEE (reference sequence).

This clone was seen a few times. V gene TRBV3-1 (or the pseudogene TRBV3-2) combines with J gene TRBJ1-4, with D unresolved. V lost 5 bases, J lost 8 bases, and 12 bases lay in between. The V gene's germline CDR1 is LGHDT and CDR2 YNNKEL (reference sequence). The CDR3 consists of 13 residues. CDR3 sequence (DNA): TGTGCCAGCAGCTGGGGAGGACGGGAAAAACTGTTTTTT. This encodes CASSWGGREKLFF.

V and J are TRBV14 and TRBJ2-7; no reliable D call. Trimming cost V 0 bases and J 1 base, with 7 bases left between them. The CDR3 spans 14 residues. CDR1 SGHDN and CDR2 FVKESK come from the germline V gene. The CDR3 nucleotides read TGTGCCAGCAGCCAAGACTACAGTTCCTACGAGCAGTACTTC. It is translated as CASSQDYSSYEQYF. Full variable domain (remainder filled in from reference TRBV14 and TRBJ2-7): EAGVTQFPSHSVIEKGQTVTLRCDPISGHDNLYWYRRVMGKEIKFLLHFVKESKQDESGMPNNRFLAERTGGTYSTLKVQPAELEDSGVYFCASSQDYSSYEQYFGPGTRLTVT.

This sequence joins TRBV9 and TRBJ1-6; D not certain. The V gene's germline CDR1 is SGDLS and CDR2 YYNGEE. There are 14 residues in the CDR3. V was shortened by 2 bases and J by 10 bases, with 13 bases between the two germline ends. CDR3 protein: CASSVRYGLSPLHF. The CDR3 DNA follows: TGTGCCAGCAGCGTCCGTTACGGGTTATCACCCCTCCACTTT.

This chain connects TRBV2 to TRBJ1-5; TRBD1 matches 7 bases. The CDR3 contains 14 residues. Trimming cost V 4 bases and J 7 bases; bases outside gene matches: 7. In germline, CDR1 is SNHLY, CDR2 FYNNEI. In DNA form, the CDR3 reads TGTGCCAGCAGTGGAACAGGGGAAAGCCAGCCCCAGCATTTT. Protein product: CASSGTGESQPQHF. The variable domain in full, completed from reference TRBV2 and TRBJ1-5, reads EPEVTQTPSHQVTQMGQEVILRCVPISNHLYFYWYRQILGQKVEFLVSFYNNEISEKSEIFDDQFSVERPDGSNFTLKIRSTKLEDSAMYFCASSGTGESQPQHFGDGTRLSIL.

J is TRBJ2-7 and V is TRBV11-2; the D is unclear. Trimming stripped 7 bases from V and 5 bases from J, with 18 bases between. Germline V lookup: CDR1 SGHAT, CDR2 FQNNGV. This CDR3 contains 14 residues. The CDR3 DNA is TGTGCCAGCACCCTAATAGGAGTATTTGACGAGCAGTACTTC. Its translation is CASTLIGVFDEQYF.

This clone occurred a few times. This chain uses TRBV3-1 (or the pseudogene TRBV3-2) with TRBJ1-1; 10 nucleotides line up with TRBD1. From germline, CDR1 is LGHDT and CDR2 YNNKEL (reference sequence). Trimming cost V 6 bases and J 7 bases; bases outside gene matches: 14. The CDR3 is 16 amino acids. As DNA, the CDR3 is TGTGCCAGCAGTCCTACGACAGGGGGCAGGGGGGGTGAAGCTTTCTTT. This gives the protein CASSPTTGGRGGEAFF.

The J gene is TRBJ1-1, the V gene TRBV5-5; 7 bases align to TRBD1. V was pared by 3 bases and J by 4 bases, with 15 bases of the junction left unmatched. Germline CDR1 SGHKS, CDR2 YYEKEE (reference sequence). There are 17 residues in the CDR3. Written as DNA, the CDR3 is TGTGCCAGCAGCTCCCTGGGAGACAGGGTCGGGAGCACTGAAGCTTTCTTT. Its translation is CASSSLGDRVGSTEAFF. Full variable domain (rest looked up from reference TRBV5-5 and TRBJ1-1): DAGVTQSPTHLIKTRGQQVTLRCSPISGHKSVSWYQQVLGQGPQFIFQYYEKEERGRGNFPDRFSARQFPNYSSELNVNALLLGDSALYLCASSSLGDRVGSTEAFFGQGTRLTVV.

This sequence joins TRBV7-9 and TRBJ1-1, with D possibly matching TRBD1 (6 bases). Trimming removed 5 bases at V and 1 base at J, with 14 bases between. The CDR3 is 15 residues long. Germline V CDR1 and CDR2: SEHNR, FQNEAQ (reference sequence). CDR3 in amino acids: CASSRIETGNTEAFF. As DNA, the CDR3 is TGTGCCAGCAGCCGAATAGAGACAGGGAACACTGAAGCTTTCTTT.

This chain links TRBV3-1 (or the pseudogene TRBV3-2) with TRBJ1-1; weak D call: TRBD1 (6 bases). The CDR3 runs 17 residues. V was clipped by 1 base and J by 6 bases, with 21 bases between them. From germline, CDR1 is LGHDT and CDR2 YNNKEL (reference sequence). The CDR3 DNA reads TGTGCCAGCAGCCAAGGGACTTCAGGGGCGCGGTCCCCTGAAGCTTTCTTT. Its protein is CASSQGTSGARSPEAFF.

This clone was counted between two and nine times. J is TRBJ2-2 and V is TRBV28, with 7 bases matching TRBD1. The germline CDR1 and CDR2 sequences are MDHEN and SYDVKM. V was clipped by 1 base and J by 4 bases; unmatched bases: 3. CDR3 length equals 15 residues. This CDR3 is CASSLLAGGTGELFF. The CDR3 bases are TGTGCCAGCAGTTTATTGGCAGGGGGCACCGGGGAGCTGTTTTTT.

This chain connects TRBV7-9 to TRBJ1-1, with 8 bases aligning to TRBD1. Germline-derived CDR1 and CDR2 are SEHNR and FQNEAQ (reference sequence). This CDR3 has 14 amino acids. The V and J ends lost 3 bases and 2 bases, in that order; junction bases with no gene match: 2. The CDR3 region is CASSFRGLNTEAFF. The CDR3 DNA follows: TGTGCCAGCAGCTTCAGGGGGCTAAACACTGAAGCTTTCTTT.

The V call is TRBV27, the J call TRBJ2-7; perhaps TRBD1 as D (5 bases). The germline V gene encodes CDR1 MNHEY and CDR2 SMNVEV (reference sequence). V was cut by 6 bases and J by 6 bases, with 12 bases left in between. CDR3 size: 12 residues. The CDR3 bases are TGTGCCAGCAGGGGTGCAGGGTCCGAGCAGTACTTC. It yields the protein CASRGAGSEQYF.

The V and J genes are TRBV3-1 (or the pseudogene TRBV3-2) and TRBJ1-1, with 8 bases fitting TRBD1. The length of the CDR3 is 15 residues. The V gene's germline CDR1 is LGHDT and CDR2 YNNKEL (reference sequence). The J segment lost 8 bases and the V segment lost 4 bases, leaving 12 bases of the junction unmatched. The DNA for the CDR3 is TGTGCCAGCAGCCTGCTCGCCGGGACAGGAGGGGAAGCTTTCTTT. Encoded protein: CASSLLAGTGGEAFF.

This clone appeared once. CDR3 residues: CAISTSGSGGGTDTQYF. CDR3 bases: TGTGCCATCAGCACCTCCGGCAGCGGGGGGGGGACAGATACGCAGTATTTT. This chain joins TRBV10-3 and TRBJ2-3; 10 nucleotides match TRBD2. The ends lost 6 bases at V and 3 bases at J; junction bases unmatched: 12. Germline loops: CDR1 ENHRY, CDR2 SYGVKD. This CDR3 is built from 17 residues.